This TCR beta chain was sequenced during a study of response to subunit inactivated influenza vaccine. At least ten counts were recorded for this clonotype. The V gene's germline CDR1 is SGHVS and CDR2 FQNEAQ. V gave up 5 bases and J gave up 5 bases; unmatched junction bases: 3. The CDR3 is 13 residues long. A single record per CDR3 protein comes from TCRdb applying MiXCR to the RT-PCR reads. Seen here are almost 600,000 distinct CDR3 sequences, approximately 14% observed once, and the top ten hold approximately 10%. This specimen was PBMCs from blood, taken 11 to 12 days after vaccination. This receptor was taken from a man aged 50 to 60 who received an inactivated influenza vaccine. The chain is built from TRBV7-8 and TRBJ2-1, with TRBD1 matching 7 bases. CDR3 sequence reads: CASSQGQNNEQFF. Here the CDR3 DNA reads TGTGCCAGCAGCCAGGGACAGAACAATGAGCAGTTCTTC.